These 19 T cell receptor beta chains came from one sample sequenced in a study of vaccination and CD4 T cells after COVID-19. The treatment denotes: 10-day PBMC culture with coronavirus spike peptide pools or control peptides (ViraFEST assay). Their target antigens are unknown. Sequencing of the DNA from cultured CD4+ T cells was carried out with the Oncomine TCR Beta short-read assay. TCRdb used MiXCR to reprocess the PCR reads, holding one entry per CDR3 protein. The table includes roughly 15,000 distinct CDR3 sequences, approximately 70% detected once. The specimen was CD4+ T cells from blood, cultured in vitro. These receptors originate from a human donor who had recovered from COVID-19.

The J gene is TRBJ1-1, the V gene TRBV30; D remains ambiguous. Germline V gene data show CDR1 as GTSNPN and CDR2 as SVGIG (reference sequence). The CDR3 has 12 amino acids. The ends were cut back, 3 bases at V and 11 bases at J, with 16 bases in the middle. CDR3 nucleotide sequence: TGTGCCTGGAGCCTTTCGCTCCCGGTGGCTTTCTTT. As protein: CAWSLSLPVAFF. The full variable domain, completed using reference TRBV30 and TRBJ1-1, is SQTIHQWPATLVQPVGSPLSLECTVEGTSNPNLYWYRQAAGRGLQLLFYSVGIGQISSEVPQNLSASRPQDRQFILSSKKLLLSDSGFYLCAWSLSLPVAFFGQGTRLTVV.

V usage is TRBV27 and J usage is TRBJ2-5; D remains ambiguous. Between the trimmed V and J ends, which lost 2 bases and 5 bases, there was a span of 9 bases. Per germline, CDR1 MNHEY and CDR2 SMNVEV (reference sequence). There are 13 residues in the CDR3. The CDR3 region is CASSLRPMETQYF. DNA for the CDR3: TGTGCCAGCAGTTTAAGACCTATGGAGACCCAGTACTTC.

This chain links TRBV28 with TRBJ1-1; tentative D call: TRBD1 (5 bases). V was trimmed by 1 base and J by 5 bases, leaving 14 bases between them. Germline CDR1 reads MDHEN; CDR2 reads SYDVKM. This CDR3 contains 15 residues. The CDR3 DNA reads TGTGCCAGCAGTTTATCCGCAGGCCAGGGAACTGAAGCTTTCTTT. Its translation is CASSLSAGQGTEAFF.

V and J are TRBV11-2 and TRBJ1-5; 7 bases line up with TRBD1. Germline V lookup: CDR1 SGHAT, CDR2 FQNNGV. The CDR3 has 14 amino acids. Germline trimming cut 9 bases from V and 2 bases from J; bases unmatched to any gene: 7. CDR3 residues: CAREGQACNQPQHF. The CDR3 DNA reads TGTGCCAGGGAAGGACAGGCTTGCAATCAGCCCCAGCATTTT.

The J gene is TRBJ1-1, the V gene TRBV19, with TRBD1 matching over 7 bases. CDR3 length equals 13 residues. CDR1 and CDR2 (germline): LNHDA, SQIVND (reference sequence). The J segment lost 3 bases and the V segment lost 6 bases, leaving 4 bases of the junction unmatched. As DNA, the CDR3 is TGTGCCAGTAGACCGGGACAGCACACTGAAGCTTTCTTT. Translating gives CASRPGQHTEAFF.

CDR3 sequence (DNA): TGTGCCAGCAGCTTAGGGACGGTGGGCACAGATACGCAGTATTTT. It translates to CASSLGTVGTDTQYF. The chain links TRBV7-2 to TRBJ2-3; D unclear. V was pared by 1 base and J by 1 base, with 9 bases between. CDR3 length: 15 residues. Germline values: CDR1 SGHTA, CDR2 FQGNSA.

V is TRBV27 and J is TRBJ1-5; D unresolved. Germline CDR1 reads MNHEY; CDR2 reads SMNVEV (reference sequence). V lost 6 bases to trimming and J lost 6 bases, with 12 bases between them. The CDR3 length is 13 residues. CDR3: CASRGGLLQPQHF. The CDR3 coding sequence is TGTGCCAGCAGAGGAGGTTTGCTTCAGCCCCAGCATTTT.

This chain links TRBV20-1 with TRBJ1-1; D uncertain. This CDR3 spans 14 amino acids. Germline values: CDR1 DFQATT, CDR2 SNEGSKA (reference sequence). Trimming left V 6 bases short and J 4 bases short, with 18 bases between. CDR3 nucleotides: TGCAGTGCCAACAGTCTCTCCGGCAGCACTGAAGCTTTCTTT. Its protein is CSANSLSGSTEAFF.

This chain links TRBV27 with TRBJ1-2; 8 nucleotides line up with TRBD1. This CDR3 comprises 15 residues. CDR1 and CDR2 (germline): MNHEY, SMNVEV (reference sequence). Unmatched junction bases numbered 11, after V lost 6 bases and J lost 5 bases. CDR3 DNA sequence: TGTGCCAGCAGGAAATCAGGGGGCGGAGGGTATGGCTACACCTTC. Its translation: CASRKSGGGGYGYTF.

The chain recombines TRBV7-2 with TRBJ2-3; TRBD2 is a possible D gene (6 bases). CDR1 and CDR2 from the germline V gene are SGHTA and FQGNSA. The V gene lost 5 bases and the J gene lost 9 bases, with 15 bases spanning the gap. The CDR3 has 13 amino acids. The CDR3, as DNA: TGTGCCAGCAGCCTTCTAGCGCCCGACACGCAGTATTTT. This encodes CASSLLAPDTQYF.

This clonotype was picked up a small number of times. This sequence joins TRBV12-3 or TRBV12-4 and TRBJ1-6; D is unclear. The CDR3 covers 14 residues. Trimming took 2 bases from V and 13 from J, leaving 15 bases between them. CDR3 coding DNA: TGTGCCAGCAGTTTAATAGGAGGTGTTGAGCCCCTCCACTTT. Protein: CASSLIGGVEPLHF.

The chain joins TRBV20-1 to TRBJ1-6; D uncertain. This CDR3 has 14 amino acids. V lost 6 bases and J lost 7, with 16 bases in between. Germline lookup yields CDR1 DFQATT and CDR2 SNEGSKA (reference sequence). As DNA, the CDR3 is TGCAGTGCGGCCGTTGGCGGCGGGAATTCACCCCTCCACTTT. It translates to CSAAVGGGNSPLHF.

The chain is built from TRBV11-2 and TRBJ1-2; the match to TRBD1 covers 7 bases. Unmatched junction bases numbered 14, after V lost 10 bases and J lost 3 bases. CDR1 is SGHAT, CDR2 FQNNGV, per germline. The CDR3 totals 15 residues. Here the CDR3 DNA reads TGTGCCACCGCCCCTGGGGACAGTGTGTACTATGGCTACACCTTC. This translates into CATAPGDSVYYGYTF.

This sequence joins TRBV19 and TRBJ2-7, with 8 bases fitting TRBD2. The CDR3 is 15 residues long. The V and J ends lost 5 bases and 2 bases, in that order; junction bases with no gene match: 8. CDR1 is LNHDA, CDR2 SQIVND, per germline (reference sequence). The CDR3 DNA reads as TGTGCCAGTAGTGAGGAGCGGGAGCCACCCTACGAGCAGTACTTC. This sequence encodes CASSEEREPPYEQYF.

The J gene is TRBJ1-5, the V gene TRBV12-3 or TRBV12-4, with D possibly being TRBD1 (5 bases). The V and J ends lost 3 bases and 5 bases respectively, with 8 bases between them. The CDR3 length is 13 residues. The CDR3 is CASSLGQDQPQHF. CDR3 in DNA: TGTGCCAGCAGTTTGGGGCAAGATCAGCCCCAGCATTTT.

This sequence joins TRBV27 and TRBJ1-2; maybe TRBD1 (5 bases). The CDR3 contains 14 residues. V was pared by 5 bases and J by 2 bases, with 12 bases between. CDR1 is MNHEY, CDR2 SMNVEV, per germline (reference sequence). CDR3 protein: CASSLTQGNYGYTF. The CDR3 DNA follows: TGTGCCAGCAGTCTAACTCAGGGAAACTATGGCTACACCTTC.

This chain joins TRBV6-5 and TRBJ1-1, with D possibly TRBD1 on 5 matching bases. Trimming stripped 2 bases from V and 1 base from J, with 14 bases between. The CDR3 covers 16 residues. CDR1 and CDR2 (germline): MNHEY, SVGAGI. In DNA, the CDR3 is TGTGCCAGCAGTTACGTTGGTGGGGCCCCGAACACTGAAGCTTTCTTT. Its translation: CASSYVGGAPNTEAFF.

The J gene is TRBJ2-7, the V gene TRBV28; the D gene is possibly TRBD2 (5 bases). The CDR3 is 12 residues long. The germline V and J ends were trimmed by 7 bases and 3 bases, with 10 bases remaining between them. CDR1 MDHEN and CDR2 SYDVKM come from the germline V gene. The CDR3 DNA reads TGTGCCAGCACCCATACTAGCTACGAGCAGTACTTC. It is translated as CASTHTSYEQYF.

Note on this clonotype: An end of the junction does not agree with germline; a read error may underlie this. The rearrangement joins TRBV7-6 to TRBJ2-7; D is undetermined. Germline V gene data show CDR1 as SGHVS and CDR2 as FNYEAQ. This CDR3 spans 13 amino acids. The CDR3: CASSLGSNYEQYF. The CDR3 DNA reads as TGTGCTAGCAGCCTGGGGTCAAACTACGAGCAGTACTTC. Full variable domain (missing parts from reference TRBV7-6 and TRBJ2-7): GAGVSQSPRYKVTKRGQDVALRCDPISGHVSLYWYRQALGQGPEFLTYFNYEAQQDKSGLPNDRFSAERPEGSISTLTIQRTEQRDSAMYRCASSLGSNYEQYFGPGTRLTVT.